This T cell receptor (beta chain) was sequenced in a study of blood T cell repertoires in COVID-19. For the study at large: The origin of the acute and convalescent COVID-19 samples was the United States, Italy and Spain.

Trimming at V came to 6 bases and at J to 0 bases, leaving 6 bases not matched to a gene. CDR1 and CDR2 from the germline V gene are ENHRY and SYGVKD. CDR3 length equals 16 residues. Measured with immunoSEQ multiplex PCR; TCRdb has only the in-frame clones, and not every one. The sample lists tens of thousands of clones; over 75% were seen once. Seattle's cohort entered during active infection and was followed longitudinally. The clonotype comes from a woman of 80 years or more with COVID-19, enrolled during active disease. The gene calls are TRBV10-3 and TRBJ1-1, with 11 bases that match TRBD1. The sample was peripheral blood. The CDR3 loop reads CAIRPGTGGMNTEAFF. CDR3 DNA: TGTGCCATCAGACCCGGGACAGGGGGAATGAACACTGAAGCTTTCTTT.